This T cell receptor beta chain stems from a study of CD8 T cells in Susac syndrome. This clonotype was seen a single time. Reverse transcription of roughly 0.45 to 1 ug RNA used random hexamers. TCRdb re-called the immunoSEQ multiplex PCR reads with MiXCR, one entry per CDR3 protein. The sample yields some 190,000 distinct CDR3 sequences, around 93% seen once. Sequencing input: CD4+ T cells from PBMCs. The clonotype was recovered from a human donor with Susac syndrome.

The CDR3 sequence is CASSQDAGGSQNIQYF. The CDR3 region has the DNA TGTGCCAGCAGCCAAGATGCCGGGGGTAGCCAAAACATTCAGTACTTC. The chain couples TRBV4-2 to TRBJ2-4, with D perhaps TRBD2 (6 bases). Germline values: CDR1 LGHNA, CDR2 YNFKEQ. Trimming cost V 0 bases and J 5 bases, with 14 bases left between them. This CDR3 contains 16 residues.